This passage covers 14 T cell receptor beta chains from one sample sequenced in a study of T-cell memory formation after mild COVID-19. TCRdb analysed the 5' RACE reads with MiXCR anew, one entry per CDR3 protein. The repertoire holds around 400,000 distinct CDR3 sequences, with approximately 24% as singletons. Sequencing input: PBMCs or a T cell subset sorted from them (not recorded which). The receptors come from an adult woman who had mild COVID-19 (a few samples of this study predate the infection). Cell type and time point are not known.

The rearrangement uses TRBV11-3 and TRBJ2-3, with D perhaps TRBD2 (5 bases). Germline values: CDR1 SGHNT, CDR2 YENEEA. V was trimmed by 3 bases and J by 6 bases, leaving 22 bases between them. The CDR3 consists of 17 residues. CDR3 nucleotides: TGTGCCAGCAGCTTTGGCCTAAGAGGGCCGGCACCGGATACGCAGTATTTT. Translated, it gives CASSFGLRGPAPDTQYF.

V gene TRBV4-3 combines with J gene TRBJ2-1; the match to TRBD2 covers 10 bases. Germline CDR1 reads LGHNA; CDR2 reads YSLEER. This CDR3 has 16 residues. The V and J ends lost 0 bases and 7 bases, in that order; junction bases with no gene match: 6. CDR3 region: CASSQDASGRTNEQFF. The CDR3 DNA reads TGCGCCAGCAGCCAAGATGCTAGCGGGAGAACAAATGAGCAGTTCTTC.

This clonotype was observed many times. The J gene is TRBJ1-1, the V gene TRBV6-1; D is possibly TRBD1 (6 bases). The germline V gene encodes CDR1 MNHNS and CDR2 SASEGT. V lost 6 bases to trimming and J lost 10 bases, with 15 bases between them. This CDR3 is built from 12 residues. The DNA of the CDR3 is TGTGCCAGCAGAGCAAACAGGGATCGAGCTTTCTTT. It is translated as CASRANRDRAFF.

The chain couples TRBV20-1 to TRBJ2-2, with TRBD2 matching over 9 bases. CDR3 size: 13 residues. With V trimmed by 5 bases and J by 7 bases, 5 bases remained unmatched. Germline V gene sequence: CDR1 DFQATT, CDR2 SNEGSKA (reference sequence). CDR3 sequence: CSAAGGPFGELFF. CDR3 in DNA: TGCAGTGCTGCGGGGGGGCCTTTCGGGGAGCTGTTTTTT.

The rearrangement uses TRBV30 and TRBJ1-4, with 8 bases identical to TRBD1. Germline CDR1 GTSNPN, CDR2 SVGIG (reference sequence). This CDR3 is built from 14 residues. Losses at the gene ends were 4 bases for V and 5 bases for J; bases not matched to a gene: 6. This CDR3 reads CAWTQDRVNEKLFF. For the CDR3, the DNA is TGTGCCTGGACGCAGGACAGGGTCAATGAAAAACTGTTTTTT.

The chain recombines TRBV12-3 or TRBV12-4 with TRBJ2-3, with 8 bases aligning to TRBD2. This CDR3 contains 15 residues. Trimming took 7 bases from V and 6 from J; bases not matched to a gene: 12. CDR3 loop: CASILAGTSADTQYF. CDR3 bases: TGTGCCAGCATCCTGGCCGGGACTAGTGCGGATACGCAGTATTTT.

CDR3 loop: CASSSRDRGAEETQYF. The CDR3 nucleotides read TGTGCCAGCAGCTCCCGGGACAGGGGGGCCGAGGAGACCCAGTACTTC. The chain links TRBV21-1 to TRBJ2-5; no DNA check was done on the table's D call, TRBD1. TRBV21-1 is a recognized pseudogene. This CDR3 has 16 amino acids.

There are a few counts of this clonotype. The chain uses TRBV19 and TRBJ2-5; 8 nucleotides agree with TRBD1. After removal of 5 bases from V and 1 base from J, the junction contained 6 bases not matched to a gene. The V gene's germline CDR1 is LNHDA and CDR2 SQIVND (reference sequence). The CDR3 is made up of 15 amino acids. CDR3 amino acids: CASSYQGAVQETQYF. For the CDR3, the DNA is TGTGCCAGTAGTTACCAGGGGGCCGTCCAAGAGACCCAGTACTTC.

The chain links TRBV5-5 to TRBJ1-1, with 7 nucleotides matching TRBD1. Germline values: CDR1 SGHKS, CDR2 YYEKEE (reference sequence). The CDR3 is 15 amino acids. V lost 5 bases, J lost 1 base, and 8 bases stayed unmatched. The CDR3 DNA is TGTGCCAGCAGGCAAGAGACAGGGCGGAACACTGAAGCTTTCTTT. Its protein is CASRQETGRNTEAFF.

The V call is TRBV2, the J call TRBJ2-3; 8 bases are shared with TRBD1. Germline V gives CDR1 SNHLY, CDR2 FYNNEI. CDR3 length equals 13 residues. J lost 5 bases, V lost 5 bases, and 3 bases had no gene match. CDR3 in amino acids: CASSMDREDTQYF. The CDR3, as DNA: TGTGCCAGCAGTATGGACAGGGAAGATACGCAGTATTTT.

This clonotype was detected ten times or more. V and J are TRBV2 and TRBJ2-3; TRBD2 matches at 9 bases. The CDR3 totals 15 residues. CDR1 is SNHLY and CDR2 is FYNNEI in the germline V gene. J was trimmed by 4 bases and V by 4 bases; bases with no gene match: 6. Written as DNA, the CDR3 is TGTGCCAGCAGTGGGGTTAGCGGGAGCGCAGATACGCAGTATTTT. The encoded protein is CASSGVSGSADTQYF.

The chain combines TRBV4-1 with TRBJ1-5; 9 bases are shared with TRBD1. In germline, CDR1 is MGHRA, CDR2 YSYEKL. The CDR3 contains 15 residues. The ends lost 0 bases at V and 7 bases at J; junction bases unmatched: 4. The CDR3 region is CASSQEQGAKQPQHF. Written as DNA, the CDR3 is TGCGCCAGCAGCCAAGAACAGGGGGCGAAGCAGCCCCAGCATTTT.

V and J are TRBV7-6 and TRBJ2-5, with TRBD2 matching 10 bases. Unmatched junction bases numbered 5, after V lost 5 bases and J lost 2 bases. The CDR3 has 15 amino acids. Germline CDR1 SGHVS, CDR2 FNYEAQ. The CDR3 is CASSRGSGGQETQYF. DNA for the CDR3: TGTGCCAGCAGCAGGGGTAGCGGGGGGCAAGAGACCCAGTACTTC.

This clonotype was picked up a small number of times. The J gene is TRBJ1-1, the V gene TRBV20-1; possibly TRBD1 for D (6 bases). CDR3 length: 12 residues. The germline gives CDR1 DFQATT, CDR2 SNEGSKA (reference sequence). V lost 7 bases and J lost 1, with 10 bases in between. CDR3 coding DNA: TGCAGTGAGGGACATCCGAACACTGAAGCTTTCTTT. Its translation is CSEGHPNTEAFF.